This TCR beta chain was captured in a study of Ad26.COV2.S vaccination and SARS-CoV-2 variants. Broader study findings: Vaccinees and placebo recipients showed similar non-spike TCR breadth. Possibly, TCR breadth and depth analyses underestimated total T cell responses.

V lost 7 bases and J lost 4; bases outside the gene matches: 8. Germline loops: CDR1 LGHDT, CDR2 YNNKEL (reference sequence). There are 15 residues in the CDR3. Sequencing used immunoSEQ multiplex PCR; TCRdb keeps in-frame clones, though not all of them. The sample lists roughly 460,000 clones; 80% to 90% were seen once. Details on this clone: No antigen is known for it.

Described treatment: over 15 received Ad26.COV2.S at low or high dose, single or two shots; about 5 received placebo; per-sample allocation not given. At day 63 after the first vaccine or placebo injection, samples were drawn. Boston provided a donor who was an adult aged 18-55 years. The chain uses TRBV3-1 (or the pseudogene TRBV3-2) and TRBJ1-4; 8 nucleotides align to TRBD1. This clonotype was obtained from a person aged 18-65 years who received the Ad26.COV2.S COVID-19 vaccine or a placebo. This specimen consisted of peripheral blood, obtained in a trial of Ad26.COV2.S vaccine versus placebo. The CDR3 DNA sequence: TGTGCCAGCACCCCAGGGGGCCTAAGTAATGAAAAACTGTTTTTT. Its translation: CASTPGGLSNEKLFF.